Reported below is one TCR beta chain. Its target is unknown. This entry belongs to a study of graft-versus-host responses after intestinal transplantation. Study-level information: Recipients received multivisceral, liver-intestinal, or isolated intestinal transplants. Uniformly, recipients were administered anti-thymocyte globulin induction with subsequent tacrolimus and steroids for 3 to 4 years.

Study-wide findings and caveats: Marrow from the recipient contained GvH clones, some of which had appeared first in ileum or blood. Association was observed between peak circulating GvH clone levels and early post-transplant HvG declines.

The data were produced by immunoSEQ multiplex PCR, yet TCRdb's version contains in-frame clones alone and is incomplete. The data hold 1,700 or so clones, with 85% to 95% observed a single time. The CDR3 sequence is 16 residues long. With 3 bases clipped from V and 0 bases from J, the junction kept 3 bases outside the gene matches. CDR1 is SGHNT and CDR2 is YYREEE in the germline V gene (reference sequence). The sequence came from a human patient who received an intestinal transplant, so some T cells may come from the graft donor. This specimen was PBMCs, taken 16 days after intestinal transplant. The rearrangement joins TRBV5-4 to TRBJ2-3, with TRBD2 matching 11 bases. CDR3 DNA: TGTGCCAGCAGCTCGACTAGCGGGATTAGCACAGATACGCAGTATTTT. It yields the protein CASSSTSGISTDTQYF.